This TCR beta chain was profiled in a study of metastatic and nonmetastatic thyroid tumors (dated by TCRdb to about 2020). Study-wide context: Repertoires from peripheral blood and from tumor or nodule tissue samples of malignant and benign thyroid patients were compared. General study outcomes and caveats: TCR beta diversity was reported as significantly higher in malignant tumors than in benign nodules, in both blood and tumor samples.

Before undergoing thyroid surgery, none of the patients had been given any kind of treatment. Using T-cell receptor beta sequencing, the researchers looked back retrospectively at clinical samples from patients, gathered between the early 2010s and the late 2010s. To note about this clone: The target of this receptor is not known. A much more abundant neighbour one base away suggests this may be a read error.

The library came from PCR. Reads for this sample came from an Illumina HiSeq 4000. High-throughput sequencing was used to profile the CDR3 region of the TCR beta-chain in every patient. Under the source paper's analysis protocol: A classifier to discriminate distant-metastatic papillary thyroid cancer patients was built from CDR3 differences across clinicopathological groups. To measure repertoire diversity the researchers used the Shannon index, while the Morisita-Horn index served to gauge how similar the tumor and blood repertoires were. TCRdb reworked the public reads: Q25 trimming with fastp, MiXCR clone assembly, productive beta chains retained. These V and J calls originate from TCRdb's pipeline instead of the authors' own analysis. The sample table shows roughly 98,000 clones, and under 15% are seen once. Around 3.3% of the sample comes from the top ten. The CDR3 spans 16 residues, from the cysteine through the phenylalanine. This entry keeps only the CDR3 DNA: 48 bases, framed from base 1.

Specimen: blood. This chain is built from TRBV12-3 or TRBV12-4 and TRBJ2-1, with 10 bases aligning to TRBD1. The source is a female donor with papillary thyroid cancer or a benign thyroid nodule (not recorded which). Some clones in this sample may be carry-over from other donors' samples. The CDR3 protein sequence reads: CASSFPGQGSYNDQFF. The DNA reads TGTGCCAGCAGTTTCCCGGGACAGGGGTCCTACAATGATCAGTTCTTC.